The clone carrying this TCR beta chain was found once. As handled by the study authors: Estimates of nucleated cell counts were drawn from the amplification of reference gene primers. Libraries were prepared by immunoSEQ multiplex PCR; TCRdb keeps only in-frame clonotypes and omits some of them. V and J calls and clone size are copied from that table; D and trimming were computed from the DNA. Counted here are about 59,000 clones, more than 85% occurring once; the ten biggest clones make up more than 4.5%. The entry originates in a study of blood T cell repertoires in COVID-19. Study-level background: Some COVID-19 samples were acute and others convalescent; all came from the United States, Italy and Spain. The cDNA or gDNA used as material had been derived from T cells, B-cell-depleted T cells, or PBMCs.

In germline, CDR1 is SGHTA, CDR2 FQGNSA. The V end lost 4 bases, the J end lost 9 bases, and 19 bases lay between the germline ends. The CDR3 length is 15 residues. This sequence joins TRBV7-2 and TRBJ2-4, with a tentative D call TRBD1 (6 bases). The source material was peripheral blood. The receptor was derived from an elderly man in a cohort sampled during active COVID-19. The CDR3 sequence: CASSSQGSIPSIQYF. The CDR3, as DNA: TGTGCCAGCAGCTCCCAGGGGTCCATCCCCTCCATTCAGTACTTC.